A selection of T cell receptor beta chains follows, all from one sample in a study of post-analysis software for immune sequencing data. TCRdb fed the PCR reads into MiXCR, producing one record per CDR3 protein. The sample carries 150,000 to 200,000 distinct CDR3 sequences, 35% to 40% recorded once. Sequenced material: blood, taken after autologous hematopoietic stem cell transplantation. Receptor source: a girl between 5 and 17 years old with multiple sclerosis. The CDR3 runs from the conserved cysteine through the conserved F or W. The D gene is left open where the match is weak. Rows give clone size only sometimes, using once, few, many, or a class for an expanded clone.

>NA|TRBJ1-5|NA|TRBV30
CAWSEAVRQPQHF
TGTGCCTGGAGTGAGGCAGTTCGGCAGCCCCAGCATTTT
>NA|TRBJ1-6|NA|TRBV11-2
CASSLLQGGGSPLHF
TGTGCCAGCAGCTTATTACAGGGAGGAGGTTCACCCCTCCACTTT
>NA|TRBJ1-1|NA|TRBV28
CASRSAGPPLTEAFF
TGTGCCAGCCGGTCGGCAGGGCCTCCACTCACTGAAGCTTTCTTT
>TRBD2|TRBJ2-3|NA|TRBV7-9
CASTPGVLAGLSTDTQYF
TGTGCCAGCACCCCGGGCGTACTAGCGGGACTGAGCACAGATACGCAGTATTTT
>TRBD1|TRBJ1-5|NA|TRBV6-1
CASSGLGTGVHQPQHF
TGTGCCAGCAGTGGCCTGGGGACAGGGGTGCATCAGCCCCAGCATTTT
>TRBD1|TRBJ1-2|few|TRBV18
CASSPYRGVGYTF
TGTGCCAGCTCACCCTACAGGGGAGTTGGCTACACCTTC
>NA|TRBJ2-7|once|TRBV19
CASSSQQGFSYEQYF
TGTGCCAGTAGTAGCCAACAGGGCTTCTCCTACGAGCAGTACTTC
>NA|TRBJ2-4|NA|TRBV6-1
CASGALGHRSEPTKNIQYF
TGTGCCAGCGGGGCTTTAGGACATCGGTCGGAGCCGACCAAAAACATTCAGTACTTC
>NA|TRBJ2-1|few|TRBV20-1
CSIGTPSSYNEQFF
TGCAGTATCGGGACCCCGAGCTCCTACAATGAGCAGTTCTTC
>NA|TRBJ2-5|once|TRBV19
CASSRIKQGREQYF
TGTGCCAGCAGCCGGATCAAACAGGGTCGGGAGCAGTACTTC
>TRBD1|TRBJ2-7|few|TRBV28
CASRRDRIRYEQYF
TGTGCCAGCAGAAGGGACAGGATCCGCTACGAGCAGTACTTC
>NA|TRBJ2-7|NA|TRBV10-3
CAITPSDSYNEQYF
TGTGCCATCACTCCTAGCGACTCCTACAATGAGCAGTACTTC
>NA|TRBJ2-1|many|TRBV21-1
CASSKWRVRYQNNEQFF
TGTGCCAGCAGCAAATGGCGTGTGCGTTACCAAAACAATGAGCAGTTCTTC
>TRBD2|TRBJ2-7|few|TRBV12-3/TRBV12-4
CASSLRGGTYEQYF
TGTGCCAGCAGTCTTCGGGGGGGTACCTACGAGCAGTACTTC
>TRBD1|TRBJ1-1|NA|TRBV29-1
CSSRKQGAMNTEAFF
TGCAGCTCCAGAAAACAGGGGGCCATGAACACTGAAGCTTTCTTT
>TRBD2|TRBJ2-1|many|TRBV6-4
CASSSTSGKGNEQFF
TGTGCCAGCAGTTCCACTAGCGGGAAAGGCAATGAGCAGTTCTTC
>NA|TRBJ2-7|few|TRBV29-1
CSVEDRRGPVREQYF
TGCAGCGTTGAAGATAGGAGGGGGCCCGTACGCGAGCAGTACTTC
>NA|TRBJ2-3|few|TRBV27
CASSFLGGTQYF
TGTGCCAGCAGTTTCCTGGGGGGAACGCAGTATTTT
>NA|TRBJ1-1|NA|TRBV20-1
CSAPLWGSNTEAFF
TGCAGTGCCCCCTTGTGGGGCAGTAACACTGAAGCTTTCTTT
>NA|TRBJ1-2|few|TRBV27
CASSLGRDRGYTF
TGTGCCAGCAGTTTAGGGAGGGACCGGGGCTACACCTTC
>NA|TRBJ1-2|few|TRBV7-9
CASSLGGGLGDYGYTF
TGTGCCAGCAGCTTAGGCGGAGGGCTTGGTGACTATGGCTACACCTTC
>NA|TRBJ1-1|few|TRBV14
CASSPSLGGYGTEAFF
TGTGCCAGCAGCCCCTCTTTGGGGGGCTATGGCACTGAAGCTTTCTTT
>TRBD2|TRBJ2-5|few|TRBV15
CATSSRLAGTETQYF
TGTGCCACCAGCAGTAGACTAGCGGGAACAGAGACCCAGTACTTC
>TRBD2|TRBJ2-5|few|TRBV29-1
CSVATSGTQETQYF
TGCAGCGTTGCGACTAGCGGGACCCAAGAGACCCAGTACTTC
>NA|TRBJ1-1|few|TRBV5-6
CASSLSGGPEAFF
TGTGCCAGCAGCTTGAGCGGGGGACCTGAAGCTTTCTTT
>TRBD1|TRBJ2-5|NA|TRBV20-1
CSARSRTGDQETQYF
TGCAGTGCTAGGTCCCGGACAGGGGACCAAGAGACCCAGTACTTC
>TRBD2|TRBJ2-1|few|TRBV11-2
CASSVLSSGRYNEQFF
TGTGCCAGCAGCGTTCTATCTAGCGGCCGTTACAATGAGCAGTTCTTC
>TRBD1|TRBJ1-2|few|TRBV12-3/TRBV12-4
CASSFGTGATYGYTF
TGTGCCAGCAGCTTCGGGACAGGGGCAACCTATGGCTACACCTTC
>TRBD2|TRBJ2-3|NA|TRBV6-6
CASSLTSGSRNTQYF
TGTGCCAGCAGCCTGACTAGCGGGAGCCGCAATACGCAGTATTTT
>TRBD2|TRBJ2-7|NA|TRBV7-9
CASSFLLAGVKDEQYF
TGTGCCAGCAGCTTCCTACTAGCGGGAGTAAAGGACGAGCAGTACTTC
>TRBD2|TRBJ2-7|NA|TRBV3-1
CASSQVASGYEQYF
TGTGCCAGCAGCCAAGTCGCTAGCGGCTACGAGCAGTACTTC
>NA|TRBJ2-3|NA|TRBV10-3
CAISTLLGLDTRYF
TGTGCCATCAGCACCCTACTCGGGTTAGATACGCGGTATTTT
>NA|TRBJ1-1|NA|TRBV18
CASSPLQGTEAFF
TGTGCCAGCTCACCCCTCCAAGGGACTGAAGCTTTCTTT
>TRBD1|TRBJ1-2|NA|TRBV3-1
CASRHRGNWDGYTF
TGTGCCAGCAGGCACAGGGGGAACTGGGATGGCTACACCTTC
>TRBD2|TRBJ2-5|NA|TRBV28
CASTLTSGRRVSWETQYF
TGTGCCAGCACCCTTACTAGCGGGAGAAGGGTATCGTGGGAGACCCAGTACTTC
>NA|TRBJ1-1|NA|TRBV15
CATTNLNTEAFF
TGTGCCACCACCAACCTGAACACTGAAGCTTTCTTT
>NA|TRBJ2-7|many|TRBV29-1
CSVDRSGSYEQYF
TGCAGCGTTGACCGTAGCGGTTCCTACGAGCAGTACTTC
>NA|TRBJ1-2|NA|TRBV7-9
CASSPDVGEPSYTF
TGTGCCAGCAGCCCAGATGTGGGTGAGCCTAGCTACACCTTC
>TRBD2|TRBJ2-7|NA|TRBV5-4
CASRPGLAAYEQYF
TGTGCCAGCAGACCTGGACTAGCAGCGTACGAGCAGTACTTC
>TRBD2|TRBJ2-7|few|TRBV11-2
CASSLGLAGGSYEQYF
TGTGCCAGCAGCTTAGGGCTAGCGGGAGGGAGCTACGAGCAGTACTTC
>TRBD2|TRBJ2-7|few|TRBV6-2/TRBV6-3
CASRSGRAAYEQYF
TGTGCCAGCCGTAGCGGGCGAGCCGCCTACGAGCAGTACTTC
>TRBD1|TRBJ2-7|once|TRBV28
CASISLRDSPYEQYF
TGTGCCAGCATTTCTTTGAGGGACAGCCCTTACGAGCAGTACTTC
>NA|TRBJ2-2|NA|TRBV29-1
CSAELWGELFF
TGCAGCGCTGAATTATGGGGGGAGCTGTTTTTT
>NA|TRBJ2-7|NA|TRBV6-1
CATVLGGYYEQYF
TGTGCCACCGTTTTGGGGGGCTACTACGAGCAGTACTTC
>TRBD1|TRBJ1-2|once|TRBV3-1
CASSASGTGSGYTF
TGTGCCAGCAGCGCATCCGGGACAGGGTCTGGCTACACCTTC
>TRBD1|TRBJ2-5|NA|TRBV3-1
CASSQGQGARETQYF
TGTGCCAGCAGCCAGGGACAGGGGGCGAGGGAGACCCAGTACTTC
>TRBD2|TRBJ2-5|many|TRBV20-1
CSARSSRIGEGETQYF
TGCAGTGCTAGAAGTAGTCGAATAGGGGAGGGAGAGACCCAGTACTTC
>NA|TRBJ2-5|NA|TRBV7-2
CASSFTSGAPGEQYF
TGTGCCAGCAGCTTTACATCCGGGGCGCCTGGAGAGCAGTACTTC
>NA|TRBJ2-7|NA|TRBV27
CASAPRAEPYEQYF
TGTGCCAGCGCCCCCCGAGCGGAACCCTACGAGCAGTACTTC
>NA|TRBJ2-5|few|TRBV28
CASSEGSLRETQYF
TGTGCCAGCTCGGAGGGTTCCCTAAGAGAGACCCAGTACTTC
>NA|TRBJ2-6|few|TRBV5-1
CASSLEGANVLTF
TGCGCCAGCAGCTTGGAAGGGGCCAACGTCCTGACTTTC
>TRBD2|TRBJ2-3|NA|TRBV4-2
CASSRGLAGGWDGTDTQYF
TGTGCCAGCAGCCGAGGACTAGCGGGAGGTTGGGATGGCACAGATACGCAGTATTTT
>NA|TRBJ2-1|NA|TRBV7-2
CASSLWGLRENEQFF
TGTGCCAGCAGCTTATGGGGCCTCAGGGAGAATGAGCAGTTCTTC
>NA|TRBJ2-7|few|TRBV29-1
CSFSDSSYEQYF
TGCAGCTTCTCCGACAGCTCCTACGAGCAGTACTTC
>TRBD2|TRBJ2-5|NA|TRBV6-2/TRBV6-3
CASSSLYGLAGGPLETQYF
TGTGCCAGCAGTTCCCTCTATGGACTGGCGGGGGGGCCGTTGGAGACCCAGTACTTC
>NA|TRBJ2-2|NA|TRBV7-8
CASSLMPRNTGELFF
TGTGCCAGCAGCTTAATGCCTAGGAACACCGGGGAGCTGTTTTTT
>NA|TRBJ2-7|few|TRBV4-2
CASSQEYSYEQYF
TGTGCCAGCAGCCAAGAGTACAGCTACGAGCAGTACTTC
>NA|TRBJ2-3|few|TRBV29-1
CSVRDLHSTDTQYF
TGCAGCGTTCGGGACCTTCACTCCACAGATACGCAGTATTTT
>NA|TRBJ1-2|few|TRBV10-3
CAINTVGENGYTF
TGTGCCATTAACACAGTGGGTGAGAATGGCTACACCTTC